This record concerns one T cell receptor (beta chain) sequence. This CDR3 spans 13 amino acids. V gave up 4 bases and J gave up 7 bases; unmatched junction bases: 4. Germline CDR1 is SQVTM and CDR2 is ANQGSEA. This record comes from a study of blood T cell repertoires in COVID-19. Across the study: Collection of acute and convalescent COVID-19 samples took place in the United States, Italy and Spain.

Original methodology: From reference gene primer amplification, estimates of nucleated cell counts were derived. Generated by immunoSEQ multiplex PCR, the TCRdb table keeps only in-frame clones and is missing some. The DNA gave D and trimming, while V, J and clone size come from that table. The data contain around 140,000 clones, about 86% of them singletons. What was sequenced was peripheral blood. The TCR originated in a woman in her sixties or seventies with acute or convalescent COVID-19. V is TRBV29-1 and J is TRBJ1-4; TRBD1 matches 9 bases. This chain's CDR3 is CSVGDRAIEKLFF. The DNA for the CDR3 is TGCAGCGTTGGGGACAGGGCGATTGAAAAACTGTTTTTT. Combining the CDR3 with reference TRBV29-1 and TRBJ1-4 gives the whole variable domain SAVISQKPSRDICQRGTSLTIQCQVDSQVTMMFWYRQQPGQSLTLIATANQGSEATYESGFVIDKFPISRPNLTFSTLTVSNMSPEDSSIYLCSVGDRAIEKLFFGSGTQLSVL.